Following are 22 T cell receptor beta chains from one sample sequenced in a study of OX40 agonist ivuxolimab in advanced cancers. Assay: immunoSEQ multiplex PCR; the TCRdb copy retains only in-frame clones and omits some. The data contain 40,000 to 50,000 clones, 82% of them singletons. The sequencing here drew on CD4+ or CD8+ T cells sorted from blood, taken in a trial of the OX40 agonist ivuxolimab. The receptors shown here come from an adult with an advanced solid tumor such as melanoma, head and neck, liver or kidney cancer.

The genes are TRBV5-1 and TRBJ2-7; no firm D call. Germline V gene data show CDR1 as SGHRS and CDR2 as YFSETQ. Trimming took 0 bases from V and 7 from J, leaving 11 bases between them. This CDR3 region has 13 residues. CDR3 bases: TGCGCCAGCAGCTTGGAGCCAACTACTGAGCAGTACTTC. Translating gives CASSLEPTTEQYF.

The gene calls are TRBV5-4 and TRBJ1-2; maybe TRBD1 (6 bases). The CDR3 spans 14 residues. Trimming shortened V by 3 bases and J by 7 bases, and 16 bases separated the two germline ends. Germline CDR1 and CDR2: SGHNT and YYREEE (reference sequence). CDR3 protein: CASSSRQAASGYTF. The CDR3 coding sequence is TGTGCCAGCAGCTCCAGACAGGCGGCTAGTGGCTACACCTTC.

This chain joins TRBV25-1 and TRBJ1-2, with no clear D. This CDR3 is 13 amino acids long. V was cut by 8 bases and J by 7 bases, with 17 bases left in between. Per the germline V gene, CDR1 is MGHDK and CDR2 is SYGVNS. CDR3 residues: CASGSSRSFGYTF. The CDR3 nucleotides read TGTGCCAGCGGGAGCTCCCGGAGTTTTGGCTACACCTTC.

The chain recombines TRBV18 with TRBJ2-3, with TRBD2 matching 8 bases. This CDR3 has 17 amino acids. V lost 3 bases and J lost 0; bases outside the gene matches: 8. The germline gives CDR1 KGHSH, CDR2 LQKENI. This CDR3 reads CASSPEIAGTSTDTQYF. CDR3 in DNA: TGTGCCAGCTCACCGGAAATAGCGGGGACCAGCACAGATACGCAGTATTTT.

This clone was observed a few times. This chain links TRBV2 with TRBJ2-4, with D possibly TRBD2 on 6 matching bases. The CDR3 totals 13 residues. Germline CDR1 reads SNHLY; CDR2 reads FYNNEI. V was trimmed by 2 bases and J by 6 bases, leaving 8 bases between them. The CDR3 DNA follows: TGTGCCAGCAGTGAACGGGGGACAAACATTCAGTACTTC. Translating gives CASSERGTNIQYF.

The chain joins TRBV18 to TRBJ2-2; 9 bases are a match to TRBD2. Germline V CDR1 and CDR2: KGHSH, LQKENI. This CDR3 is built from 17 residues. The junction had 6 bases not matched to a gene; V was cut back by 2 bases and J by 2 bases. The DNA for the CDR3 is TGTGCCAGCTCACCAGGTCTAGCGGGGAGAAACACCGGGGAGCTGTTTTTT. This gives the protein CASSPGLAGRNTGELFF. The full variable domain, its missing parts supplied by reference TRBV18 and TRBJ2-2, is NAGVMQNPRHLVRRRGQEARLRCSPMKGHSHVYWYRQLPEEGLKFMVYLQKENIIDESGMPKERFSAEFPKEGPSILRIQQVVRGDSAAYFCASSPGLAGRNTGELFFGEGSRLTVL.

This chain joins TRBV6-5 and TRBJ1-1; 7 nucleotides align to TRBD1. The CDR3 totals 14 residues. With V trimmed by 6 bases and J by 4 bases, 8 bases remained unmatched. CDR1 MNHEY and CDR2 SVGAGI come from the germline V gene. Written as DNA, the CDR3 is TGTGCCAGCAGATTGACTGGACAGGCCACTGAAGCTTTCTTT. Translated, it gives CASRLTGQATEAFF.

The sample holds a few counts of this clone. V gene TRBV2 combines with J gene TRBJ2-1; D is undetermined. This CDR3 is built from 11 residues. The V gene lost 3 bases and the J gene lost 10 bases, with 7 bases spanning the gap. Germline loops: CDR1 SNHLY, CDR2 FYNNEI. DNA of the CDR3: TGTGCCAGCAGTGAGACCCTCGAGCAGTTCTTC. As protein: CASSETLEQFF.

The rearrangement links TRBV28 to TRBJ1-6, with D uncertain. The CDR3 runs to 14 residues. Germline V gene lookup returns CDR1 MDHEN and CDR2 SYDVKM. The V and J ends lost 6 bases and 9 bases respectively, with 15 bases between them. CDR3 nucleotide sequence: TGTGCCAGCAGGGGTCCTTTGGAAATTTCACCCCTCCACTTT. It encodes CASRGPLEISPLHF.

This clone showed up just a few times. This chain connects TRBV4-3 to TRBJ1-2, with 8 bases identical to TRBD1. Germline assignment: CDR1 LGHNA and CDR2 YSLEER. Unmatched junction bases numbered 1, after V lost 0 bases and J lost 4 bases. The CDR3 length is 14 residues. This CDR3 reads CASSQDGTGYGYTF. The DNA of the CDR3 is TGCGCCAGCAGCCAAGATGGGACAGGCTATGGCTACACCTTC.

The J gene is TRBJ2-5, the V gene TRBV5-1; D is possibly TRBD1 (5 bases). There are 14 residues in the CDR3. V was trimmed by 1 base and J by 0 bases, leaving 7 bases between them. CDR1 SGHRS and CDR2 YFSETQ come from the germline V gene. The CDR3 sequence is CASSLQGHQETQYF. The DNA for the CDR3 is TGCGCCAGCAGCTTGCAGGGCCACCAAGAGACCCAGTACTTC.

The J gene is TRBJ2-3, the V gene TRBV5-4; 9 nucleotides line up with TRBD2. The germline gives CDR1 SGHNT, CDR2 YYREEE (reference sequence). Germline trimming cut 0 bases from V and 10 bases from J; bases unmatched to any gene: 12. The CDR3 runs 16 residues. In nucleotides, the CDR3 is TGTGCCAGCAGCTTGGCCGGGCTAGCGGGGCCCACAGCGCAGTATTTT. It yields the protein CASSLAGLAGPTAQYF. The variable domain in full, with the rest retrieved from reference TRBV5-4 and TRBJ2-3, is ETGVTQSPTHLIKTRGQQVTLRCSSQSGHNTVSWYQQALGQGPQFIFQYYREEENGRGNFPPRFSGLQFPNYSSELNVNALELDDSALYLCASSLAGLAGPTAQYFGPGTRLTVL.

The chain has TRBV19 and TRBJ2-3; 10 bases match TRBD2. CDR3 length: 16 amino acids. The J segment lost 1 base and the V segment lost 3 bases, leaving 4 bases of the junction unmatched. Per germline, CDR1 LNHDA and CDR2 SQIVND (reference sequence). The CDR3 DNA is TGTGCCAGTAGTATCGGCCTAGCGGGGGGCACAGATACGCAGTATTTT. It specifies CASSIGLAGGTDTQYF.

This chain uses TRBV5-1 with TRBJ2-1; 8 nucleotides line up with TRBD1. From germline, CDR1 is SGHRS and CDR2 YFSETQ. V dropped 2 bases and J dropped 2; count of bases not matched to a gene: 6. The CDR3 contains 16 residues. CDR3 residues: CASSFPDRGTYNEQFF. The DNA of the CDR3 is TGCGCCAGCAGCTTCCCAGACAGGGGCACCTACAATGAGCAGTTCTTC.

In its sample, this clone was seen a few times. The V call is TRBV19, the J call TRBJ1-6, with D maybe TRBD1 (6 bases). V lost 4 bases and J lost 11, with 9 bases in between. The CDR3 is made up of 12 amino acids. Germline values: CDR1 LNHDA, CDR2 SQIVND (reference sequence). Written as DNA, the CDR3 is TGTGCCAGTAGTAACAGGGACCCACCCCTCCACTTT. The encoded protein is CASSNRDPPLHF.

The CDR3 spells CASSESWAGREKLFF. In DNA form, the CDR3 reads TGTGCCAGCAGTGAATCTTGGGCAGGCAGAGAAAAACTGTTTTTT. V is TRBV6-1 and J is TRBJ1-4; D ambiguous. The CDR3 is 15 residues long. The germline V gene encodes CDR1 MNHNS and CDR2 SASEGT. Trimming left V 2 bases short and J 8 bases short, with 15 bases between.

The V and J genes are TRBV7-2 and TRBJ1-2; D not resolved. From germline, CDR1 is SGHTA and CDR2 FQGNSA. The CDR3 runs to 14 residues. Deletions cut 3 bases from V and 2 bases from J, with 10 bases between. The DNA of the CDR3 is TGTGCCAGCAGCTTTCGCAGCTTAAACTATGGCTACACCTTC. Protein sequence: CASSFRSLNYGYTF.

The rearrangement joins TRBV7-6 to TRBJ2-5; the D gene could be TRBD1 or TRBD2 (5 bases each). V lost 5 bases and J lost 4, with 20 bases in between. This CDR3 has 16 amino acids. Germline V gene data show CDR1 as SGHVS and CDR2 as FNYEAQ. This CDR3 is CASSPITRGQGETQYF. DNA for the CDR3: TGTGCCAGCAGCCCAATCACTCGGGGCCAAGGAGAGACCCAGTACTTC.

V is TRBV5-1 and J is TRBJ2-3; 9 positions match TRBD2. After removal of 0 bases from V and 6 bases from J, the junction contained 8 bases not matched to a gene. This CDR3 spans 16 amino acids. In germline, CDR1 is SGHRS, CDR2 YFSETQ. CDR3 in amino acids: CASSLGLAGFGDTQYF. DNA for the CDR3: TGCGCCAGCAGCTTGGGTCTAGCGGGGTTCGGGGATACGCAGTATTTT. The full variable domain, with the rest looked up from reference TRBV5-1 and TRBJ2-3, is KAGVTQTPRYLIKTRGQQVTLSCSPISGHRSVSWYQQTPGQGLQFLFEYFSETQRNKGNFPGRFSGRQFSNSRSEMNVSTLELGDSALYLCASSLGLAGFGDTQYFGPGTRLTVL.

The CDR3 DNA follows: TGTGCCAGCGGTCGCGGGTTAAGCTCCTACGAGCAGTACTTC. It codes for CASGRGLSSYEQYF. J is TRBJ2-7 and V is TRBV2, with a tentative D call TRBD2 (5 bases). This CDR3 is 14 amino acids long. V dropped 8 bases and J dropped 0 bases, with 14 bases sitting between them. Germline V lookup: CDR1 SNHLY, CDR2 FYNNEI.

The table lists this clone with a few counts. This sample also contains other DNA sequences that code for the same CDR3. This chain joins TRBV7-8 and TRBJ1-1; 9 bases are a match to TRBD1. The CDR3 consists of 13 residues. The germline V gene encodes CDR1 SGHVS and CDR2 FQNEAQ. V lost 3 bases, J lost 4 bases, and 0 bases stayed unmatched. Here the CDR3 DNA reads TGTGCCAGCAGCTTGACAGGGGGCACTGAAGCTTTCTTT. Amino acid sequence: CASSLTGGTEAFF.

The chain is built from TRBV11-2 and TRBJ1-1, with TRBD1 matching over 11 bases. V shed 5 bases, J shed 5 bases, and the junction held 13 bases outside the gene matches. This CDR3 has 17 residues. Germline CDR1 is SGHAT and CDR2 is FQNNGV. The CDR3 protein is CASSRKITGTGGTEAFF. In DNA, the CDR3 is TGTGCCAGCAGCCGAAAGATTACCGGGACAGGGGGGACTGAAGCTTTCTTT.